This is a list of T cell receptor beta chains from one sample in a study of blood T cell repertoires in COVID-19. The data were produced by immunoSEQ multiplex PCR, yet TCRdb's version contains in-frame clones alone and is incomplete. The table shows about 330,000 clones, with approximately 89% occurring only once. Sequenced sample: PBMCs or T cells enriched from blood (not recorded which). Receptor source: a man younger than 40 who had recovered from COVID-19. CDR3s leave out the opening cysteine and the closing phenylalanine or tryptophan.

V gene: TRBV3-1/TRBV3-2; J gene: TRBJ2-2; CDR3 length: 12; CDR3 protein: ASSQVYTTGELF
V gene: TRBV3-1/TRBV3-2; J gene: TRBJ1-4; CDR3 length: 14; CDR3 protein: ASSLQGTVTNEKLF
V gene: TRBV10-3; J gene: TRBJ2-5; CDR3 length: 12; CDR3 protein: AITSGGARETQY
V gene: TRBV11-2; J gene: TRBJ2-5; CDR3 length: 12; CDR3 protein: ASSPGVREETQY
V gene: TRBV3-1/TRBV3-2; J gene: TRBJ2-5; CDR3 length: 12; CDR3 protein: ASSQDFGGKTQY
V gene: TRBV6-5; J gene: TRBJ2-7; CDR3 length: 12; CDR3 protein: ASLETGVSYEQY
V gene: TRBV3-1/TRBV3-2; J gene: TRBJ1-4; CDR3 length: 10; CDR3 protein: ASSQEGRQLF
V gene: TRBV11-2; J gene: TRBJ1-3; CDR3 length: 16; CDR3 protein: ASSLGQGKTGSGNTIY
V gene: TRBV6-5; J gene: TRBJ1-6; CDR3 length: 13; CDR3 protein: ASSYSGHSNSPLH
V gene: TRBV6-6; J gene: TRBJ1-6; CDR3 length: 13; CDR3 protein: ASSPDRGQGSPLH
V gene: TRBV5-4; J gene: TRBJ2-3; CDR3 length: 12; CDR3 protein: ASSLQGSSDTQY
V gene: TRBV11-2; J gene: TRBJ2-5; CDR3 length: 13; CDR3 protein: ASSLGGGPWETQY
V gene: TRBV6-2/TRBV6-3; J gene: TRBJ1-6; CDR3 length: 12; CDR3 protein: ASSTGGNNSPLH
V gene: TRBV19; J gene: TRBJ1-5; CDR3 length: 11; CDR3 protein: ASRGGRVQPQH
V gene: TRBV28; J gene: TRBJ2-7; CDR3 length: 11; CDR3 protein: ASSPSNPYEQY
V gene: TRBV7-8; J gene: TRBJ1-4; CDR3 length: 11; CDR3 protein: ASAQGAEEKLF
V gene: TRBV28; J gene: TRBJ1-2; CDR3 length: 11; CDR3 protein: ASSRQGARGYT
V gene: TRBV28; J gene: TRBJ1-1; CDR3 length: 11; CDR3 protein: ASRWTRNTEAF
V gene: TRBV7-9; J gene: TRBJ1-3; CDR3 length: 11; CDR3 protein: ASSSGGGYTIY
V gene: TRBV6-1; J gene: TRBJ1-3; CDR3 length: 13; CDR3 protein: ASSETTGLGNTIY
V gene: TRBV18; J gene: TRBJ2-1; CDR3 length: 11; CDR3 protein: ASSPYRGNEQF
V gene: TRBV4-1; J gene: TRBJ1-5; CDR3 length: 11; CDR3 protein: ASSHQVNQPQH
V gene: TRBV5-1; J gene: TRBJ1-2; CDR3 length: 13; CDR3 protein: ASSLRASRGGGYT
V gene: TRBV28; J gene: TRBJ2-7; CDR3 length: 13; CDR3 protein: ASSLWQGGHYEQY
V gene: TRBV6-1; J gene: TRBJ1-1; CDR3 length: 14; CDR3 protein: ASSEGDSHLNTEAF
V gene: TRBV7-9; J gene: TRBJ2-3; CDR3 length: 15; CDR3 protein: ASSTGTSGALRDTQY
V gene: TRBV5-1; J gene: TRBJ1-1; CDR3 length: 11; CDR3 protein: ASSLTRDAEAF
V gene: TRBV24-1; J gene: TRBJ2-1; CDR3 length: 12; CDR3 protein: ATSVGTGGNEQF
V gene: TRBV27; J gene: TRBJ2-2; CDR3 length: 13; CDR3 protein: ASRPNGKTTGELF
V gene: TRBV7-8; J gene: TRBJ2-1; CDR3 length: 13; CDR3 protein: ASSSRTGNSNEQF
V gene: TRBV30; J gene: TRBJ2-1; CDR3 length: 12; CDR3 protein: ACWAGAWYNEQF
V gene: TRBV7-7; J gene: TRBJ1-5; CDR3 length: 14; CDR3 protein: ASSFGAFGGNQPQH
V gene: TRBV7-9; J gene: TRBJ2-7; CDR3 length: 11; CDR3 protein: ASSPTGDYEQY
V gene: TRBV25-1; J gene: TRBJ1-2; CDR3 length: 13; CDR3 protein: ASSEYKTGFYGYT
V gene: TRBV28; J gene: TRBJ2-2; CDR3 length: 13; CDR3 protein: ASSFADTNTGELF
V gene: TRBV25-1; J gene: TRBJ1-1; CDR3 length: 12; CDR3 protein: ASSGLEGATEAF
V gene: TRBV7-2; J gene: TRBJ2-1; CDR3 length: 13; CDR3 protein: ASSSTGTNYNEQF
V gene: TRBV28; J gene: TRBJ2-1; CDR3 length: 11; CDR3 protein: ASSLKPRGVGF
V gene: TRBV7-9; J gene: TRBJ2-5; CDR3 length: 13; CDR3 protein: ASSLRTGGRETQY
V gene: TRBV11-3; J gene: TRBJ2-3; CDR3 length: 10; CDR3 protein: ASSPPGDTQY
V gene: TRBV3-1/TRBV3-2; J gene: TRBJ1-4; CDR3 length: 13; CDR3 protein: ASSPSGGHNEKLF
V gene: TRBV4-2; J gene: TRBJ2-7; CDR3 length: 16; CDR3 protein: ASSQEVGLAGGPGEQY
V gene: TRBV5-1; J gene: TRBJ1-1; CDR3 length: 13; CDR3 protein: ASSHPGQMNTEAF
V gene: TRBV5-4; J gene: TRBJ2-7; CDR3 length: 13; CDR3 protein: ASSLSQGAPYEQY
V gene: TRBV28; J gene: TRBJ2-7; CDR3 length: 13; CDR3 protein: ASSPPSGGEGEQY
V gene: TRBV6-5; J gene: TRBJ2-2; CDR3 length: 8; CDR3 protein: ASQAGELF
V gene: TRBV6-5; J gene: TRBJ2-7; CDR3 length: 13; CDR3 protein: ASSYGGGSTYEQY
V gene: TRBV11-3; J gene: TRBJ2-2; CDR3 length: 11; CDR3 protein: ASSSGYPGELF
V gene: TRBV4-2; J gene: TRBJ2-1; CDR3 length: 15; CDR3 protein: ASSQDPSGGYYNEQF
V gene: TRBV13; J gene: TRBJ2-3; CDR3 length: 13; CDR3 protein: ASSIDRGGPDTQY
V gene: TRBV29-1; J gene: TRBJ2-5; CDR3 length: 12; CDR3 protein: SVGIPGQQETQY
V gene: TRBV6-6; J gene: TRBJ1-5; CDR3 length: 15; CDR3 protein: ASSRRRNRDSNQPQH
V gene: TRBV6-5; J gene: TRBJ2-1; CDR3 length: 13; CDR3 protein: ASELLAGSYNEQF
V gene: TRBV6-5; J gene: TRBJ2-7; CDR3 length: 9; CDR3 protein: ASSTGREQY
V gene: TRBV4-1; J gene: TRBJ2-7; CDR3 length: 11; CDR3 protein: ASSQEEGYEQY
V gene: TRBV25-1; J gene: TRBJ2-7; CDR3 length: 11; CDR3 protein: ATSLAGGYEQY
V gene: TRBV19; J gene: TRBJ1-3; CDR3 length: 17; CDR3 protein: ASSKSRGTAGFRGNTIY
V gene: TRBV9; J gene: TRBJ2-3; CDR3 length: 9; CDR3 protein: ASSDGGTQY
V gene: TRBV29-1; J gene: TRBJ2-3; CDR3 length: 10; CDR3 protein: SVDGGVDTQY